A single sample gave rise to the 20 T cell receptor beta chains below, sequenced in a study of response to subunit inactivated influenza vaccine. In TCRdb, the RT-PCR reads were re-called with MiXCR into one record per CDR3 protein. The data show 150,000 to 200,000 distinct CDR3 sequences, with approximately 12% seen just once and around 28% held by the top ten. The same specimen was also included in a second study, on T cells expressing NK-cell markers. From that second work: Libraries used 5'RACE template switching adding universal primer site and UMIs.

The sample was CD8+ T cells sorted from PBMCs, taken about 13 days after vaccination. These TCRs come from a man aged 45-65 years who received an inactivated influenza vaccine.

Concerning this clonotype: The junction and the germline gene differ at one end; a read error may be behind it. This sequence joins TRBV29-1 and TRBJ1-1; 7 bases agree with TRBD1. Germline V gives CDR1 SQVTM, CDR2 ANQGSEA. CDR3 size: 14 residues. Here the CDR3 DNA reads TGCAGCGTTGCCGCAGGGGGTATTGGCACTGAAGCTTCCTTT. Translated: CSVAAGGIGTEASF.

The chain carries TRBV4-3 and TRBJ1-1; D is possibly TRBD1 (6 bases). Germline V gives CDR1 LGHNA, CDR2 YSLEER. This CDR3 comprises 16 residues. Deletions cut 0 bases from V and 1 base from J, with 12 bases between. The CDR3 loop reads CASSQDQWTANTEAFF. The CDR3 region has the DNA TGCGCCAGCAGCCAAGATCAATGGACAGCGAACACTGAAGCTTTCTTT.

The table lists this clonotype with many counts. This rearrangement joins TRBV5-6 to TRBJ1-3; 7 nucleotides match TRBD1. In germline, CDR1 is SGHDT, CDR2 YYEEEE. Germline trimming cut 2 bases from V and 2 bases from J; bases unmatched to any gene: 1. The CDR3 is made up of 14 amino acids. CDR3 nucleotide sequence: TGTGCCAGCAGCTTCGGGACAGCTGGAAACACCATATATTTT. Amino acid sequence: CASSFGTAGNTIYF.

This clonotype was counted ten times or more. As DNA, the CDR3 is TGTGCCAGCAGCTTAGCTGGCGGGACAGGTTTTACCTACGAGCAGTACTTC. Protein sequence: CASSLAGGTGFTYEQYF. V usage is TRBV7-9 and J usage is TRBJ2-7, with 8 bases that match TRBD1. CDR1 SEHNR and CDR2 FQNEAQ come from the germline V gene (reference sequence). The CDR3 runs to 17 residues. V shed 0 bases, J shed 2 bases, and the junction held 9 bases outside the gene matches.

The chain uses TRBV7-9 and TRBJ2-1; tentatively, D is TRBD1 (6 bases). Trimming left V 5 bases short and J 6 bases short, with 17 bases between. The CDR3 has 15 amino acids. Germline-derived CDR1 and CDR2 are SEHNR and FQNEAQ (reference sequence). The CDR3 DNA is TGTGCCAGCAGCCAGGGACATCGGGCACTCAATGAGCAGTTCTTC. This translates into CASSQGHRALNEQFF.

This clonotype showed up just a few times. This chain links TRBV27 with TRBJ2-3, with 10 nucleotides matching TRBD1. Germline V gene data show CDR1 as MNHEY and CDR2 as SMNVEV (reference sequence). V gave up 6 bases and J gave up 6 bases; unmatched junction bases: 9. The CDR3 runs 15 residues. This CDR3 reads CASRTWTGGADTQYF. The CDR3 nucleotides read TGTGCCAGCAGGACATGGACAGGGGGGGCGGATACGCAGTATTTT.

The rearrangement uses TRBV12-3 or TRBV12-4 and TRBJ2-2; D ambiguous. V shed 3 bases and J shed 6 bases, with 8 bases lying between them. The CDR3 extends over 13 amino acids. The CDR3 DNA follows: TGTGCCAGCAGTTTCGTCCTATCCGGGGAGCTGTTTTTT. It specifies CASSFVLSGELFF.

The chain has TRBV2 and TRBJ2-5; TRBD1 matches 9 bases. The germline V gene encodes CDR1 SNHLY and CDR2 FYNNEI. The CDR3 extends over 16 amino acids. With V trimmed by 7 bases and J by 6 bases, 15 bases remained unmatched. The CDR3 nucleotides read TGTGCCAGCACCACAGACCATGGACAGGGGTGGAAGACCCAGTACTTC. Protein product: CASTTDHGQGWKTQYF.

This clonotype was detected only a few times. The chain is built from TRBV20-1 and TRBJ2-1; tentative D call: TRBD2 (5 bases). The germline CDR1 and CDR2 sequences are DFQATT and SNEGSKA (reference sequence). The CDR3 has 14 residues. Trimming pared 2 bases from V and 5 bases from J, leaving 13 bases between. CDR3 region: CSARRSFSDNEQFF. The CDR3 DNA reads TGCAGTGCTAGACGTTCTTTTAGCGACAATGAGCAGTTCTTC.

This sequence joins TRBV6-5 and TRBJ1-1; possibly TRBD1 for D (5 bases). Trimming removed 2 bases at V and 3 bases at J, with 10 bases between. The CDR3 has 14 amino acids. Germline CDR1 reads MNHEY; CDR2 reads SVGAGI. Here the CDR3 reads CASSYAPGHTEAFF. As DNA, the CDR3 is TGTGCCAGCAGTTACGCACCGGGACACACTGAAGCTTTCTTT.

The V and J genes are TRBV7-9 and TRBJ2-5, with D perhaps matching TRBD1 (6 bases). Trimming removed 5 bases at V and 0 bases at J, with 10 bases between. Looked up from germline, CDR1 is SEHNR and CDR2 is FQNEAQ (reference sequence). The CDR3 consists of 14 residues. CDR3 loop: CASSKQGYQETQYF. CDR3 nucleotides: TGTGCCAGCAGCAAGCAGGGGTACCAAGAGACCCAGTACTTC.

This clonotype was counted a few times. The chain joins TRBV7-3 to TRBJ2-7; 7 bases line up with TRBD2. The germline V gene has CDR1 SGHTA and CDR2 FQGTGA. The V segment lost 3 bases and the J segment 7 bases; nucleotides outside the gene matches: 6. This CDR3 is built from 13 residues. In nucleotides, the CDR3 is TGTGCCAGCAGCTTTGGCGGGAGTGGGGAGCAGTACTTC. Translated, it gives CASSFGGSGEQYF.

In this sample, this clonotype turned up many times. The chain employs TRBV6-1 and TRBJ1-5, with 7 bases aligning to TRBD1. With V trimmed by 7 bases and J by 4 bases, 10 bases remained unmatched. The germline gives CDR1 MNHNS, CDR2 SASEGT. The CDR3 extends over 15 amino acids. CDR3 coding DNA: TGTGCCAGCACCGAAGGGCAGGGGGTTAATCAGCCCCAGCATTTT. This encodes CASTEGQGVNQPQHF.

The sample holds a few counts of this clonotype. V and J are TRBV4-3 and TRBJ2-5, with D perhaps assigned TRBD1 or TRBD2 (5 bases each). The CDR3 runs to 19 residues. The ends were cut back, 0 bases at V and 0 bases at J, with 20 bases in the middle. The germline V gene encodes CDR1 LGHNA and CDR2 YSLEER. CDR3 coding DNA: TGCGCCAGCAGCCAAGATACATATGGGACGGAGTATTACCAAGAGACCCAGTACTTC. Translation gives CASSQDTYGTEYYQETQYF.

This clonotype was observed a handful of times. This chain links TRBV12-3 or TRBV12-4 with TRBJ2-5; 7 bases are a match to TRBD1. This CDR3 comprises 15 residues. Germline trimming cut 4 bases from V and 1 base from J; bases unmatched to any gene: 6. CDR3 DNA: TGTGCCAGCAGTTCCCCGGGGACAGCCCAAGAGACCCAGTACTTC. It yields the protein CASSSPGTAQETQYF.

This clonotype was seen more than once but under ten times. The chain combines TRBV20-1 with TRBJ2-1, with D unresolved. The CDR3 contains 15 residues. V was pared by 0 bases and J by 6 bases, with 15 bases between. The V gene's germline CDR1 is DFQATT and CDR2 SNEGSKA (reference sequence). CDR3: CSAREAIGSANEQFF. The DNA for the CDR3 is TGCAGTGCTAGAGAGGCGATTGGCTCGGCCAATGAGCAGTTCTTC.

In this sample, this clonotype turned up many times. In nucleotides, the CDR3 is TGTGCCAGCACCCTGGGGGCTTTGGGGGCCAACGTCCTGACTTTC. The encoded protein is CASTLGALGANVLTF. The chain employs TRBV12-3 or TRBV12-4 and TRBJ2-6; tentatively, D is TRBD1 (6 bases). Trimming removed 7 bases at V and 4 bases at J, with 14 bases between. The CDR3 length is 15 residues.

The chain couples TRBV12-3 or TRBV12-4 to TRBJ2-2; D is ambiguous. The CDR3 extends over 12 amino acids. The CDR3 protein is CDSLRWGGELFF. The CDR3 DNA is TGTGACAGTCTTAGATGGGGCGGGGAGCTGTTTTTT.

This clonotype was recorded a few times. CDR3 sequence reads: CASSLGVGQGAGYTF. The CDR3 bases are TGTGCCAGCAGCTTAGGAGTAGGACAGGGGGCTGGCTACACCTTC. V usage is TRBV7-6 and J usage is TRBJ1-2, with 11 bases aligning to TRBD1. The CDR3 is 15 amino acids. After removal of 1 base from V and 7 bases from J, the junction contained 5 bases not matched to a gene. Germline CDR1 SGHVS, CDR2 FNYEAQ.

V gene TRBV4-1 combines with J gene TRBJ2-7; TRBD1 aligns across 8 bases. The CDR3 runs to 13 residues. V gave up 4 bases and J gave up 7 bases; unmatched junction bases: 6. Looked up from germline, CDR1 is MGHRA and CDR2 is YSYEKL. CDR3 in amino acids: CASSPTGVGEQYF. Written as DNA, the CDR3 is TGCGCCAGCAGCCCGACAGGGGTGGGTGAGCAGTACTTC.